This T cell receptor beta chain was found in a study of blood T cell repertoires in COVID-19. At the level of the study: Sources were T cells, B-cell-depleted T cells, or PBMCs; the material itself was cDNA or gDNA.

CDR1 and CDR2 from the germline V gene are LNHDA and SQIVND (reference sequence). CDR3 size: 14 residues. The V and J ends lost 5 bases and 2 bases, in that order; junction bases with no gene match: 3. In the original workflow: Estimation of nucleated cell counts relied on the amplification of reference gene primers. TCRdb keeps only in-frame clones here, not all; method: immunoSEQ multiplex PCR. That table is the source of V, J and clone size, and D and trimming were worked out from the DNA. Of roughly 300,000 clones in the sample, about 83% were seen once. The sequencing input was peripheral blood. The chain uses TRBV19 and TRBJ2-7; 10 nucleotides agree with TRBD1. This clonotype originated in a woman in her 50s with acute or convalescent COVID-19. CDR3 sequence reads: CASSLGQGAYEQYF. CDR3 coding DNA: TGTGCCAGTAGTCTTGGACAGGGGGCCTACGAGCAGTACTTC. Full variable domain (rest looked up from reference TRBV19 and TRBJ2-7): DGGITQSPKYLFRKEGQNVTLSCEQNLNHDAMYWYRQDPGQGLRLIYYSQIVNDFQKGDIAEGYSVSREKKESFPLTVTSAQKNPTAFYLCASSLGQGAYEQYFGPGTRLTVT.